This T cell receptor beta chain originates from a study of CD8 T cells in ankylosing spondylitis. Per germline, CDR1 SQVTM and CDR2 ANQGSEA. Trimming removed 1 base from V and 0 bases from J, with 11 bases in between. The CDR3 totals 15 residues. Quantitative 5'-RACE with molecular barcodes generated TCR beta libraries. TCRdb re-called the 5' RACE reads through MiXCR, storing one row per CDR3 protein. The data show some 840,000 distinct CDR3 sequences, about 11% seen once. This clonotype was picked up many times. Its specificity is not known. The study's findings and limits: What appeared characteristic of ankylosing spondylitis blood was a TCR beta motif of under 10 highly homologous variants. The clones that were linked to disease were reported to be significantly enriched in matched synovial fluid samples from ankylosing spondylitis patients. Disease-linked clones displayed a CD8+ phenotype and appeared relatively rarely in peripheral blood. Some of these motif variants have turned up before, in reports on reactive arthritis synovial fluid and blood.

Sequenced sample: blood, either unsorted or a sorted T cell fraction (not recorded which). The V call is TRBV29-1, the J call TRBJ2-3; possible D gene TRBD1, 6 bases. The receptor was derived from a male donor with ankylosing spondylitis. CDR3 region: CSVEGQARSTDTQYF. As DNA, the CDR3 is TGCAGCGTTGAAGGACAGGCCAGGAGCACAGATACGCAGTATTTT.